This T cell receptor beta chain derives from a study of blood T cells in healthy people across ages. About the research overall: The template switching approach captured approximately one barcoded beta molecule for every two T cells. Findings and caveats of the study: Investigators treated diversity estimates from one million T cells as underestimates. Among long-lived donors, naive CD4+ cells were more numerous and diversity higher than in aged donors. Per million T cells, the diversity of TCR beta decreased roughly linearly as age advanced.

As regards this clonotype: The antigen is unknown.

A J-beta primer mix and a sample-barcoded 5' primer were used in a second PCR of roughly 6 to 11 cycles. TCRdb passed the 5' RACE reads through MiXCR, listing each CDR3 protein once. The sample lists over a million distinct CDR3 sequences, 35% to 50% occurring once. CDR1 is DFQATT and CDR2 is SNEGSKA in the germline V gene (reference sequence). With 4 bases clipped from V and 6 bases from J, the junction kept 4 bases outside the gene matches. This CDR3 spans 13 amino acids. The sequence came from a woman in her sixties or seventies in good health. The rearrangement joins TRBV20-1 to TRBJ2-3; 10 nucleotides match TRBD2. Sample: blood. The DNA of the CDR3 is TGCAGTGCTAAAGCGGGAGGGCCGGATACGCAGTATTTT. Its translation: CSAKAGGPDTQYF.